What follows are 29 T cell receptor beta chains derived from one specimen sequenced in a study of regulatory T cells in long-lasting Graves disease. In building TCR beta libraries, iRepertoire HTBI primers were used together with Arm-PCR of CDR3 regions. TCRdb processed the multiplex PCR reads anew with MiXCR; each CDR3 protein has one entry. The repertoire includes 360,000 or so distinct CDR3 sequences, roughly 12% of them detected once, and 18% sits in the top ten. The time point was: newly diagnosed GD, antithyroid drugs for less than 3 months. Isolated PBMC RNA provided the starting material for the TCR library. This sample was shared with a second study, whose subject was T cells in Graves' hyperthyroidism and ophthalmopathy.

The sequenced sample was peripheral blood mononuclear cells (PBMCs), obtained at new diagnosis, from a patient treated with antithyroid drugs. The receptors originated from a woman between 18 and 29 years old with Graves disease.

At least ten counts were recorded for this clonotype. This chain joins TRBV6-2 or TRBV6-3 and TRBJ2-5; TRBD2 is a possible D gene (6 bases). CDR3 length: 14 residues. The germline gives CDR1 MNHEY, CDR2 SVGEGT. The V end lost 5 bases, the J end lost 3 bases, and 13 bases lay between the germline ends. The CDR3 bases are TGTGCCAGCAGTCCTTGGAGGGGTGAAGAGACCCAGTACTTC. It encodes CASSPWRGEETQYF.

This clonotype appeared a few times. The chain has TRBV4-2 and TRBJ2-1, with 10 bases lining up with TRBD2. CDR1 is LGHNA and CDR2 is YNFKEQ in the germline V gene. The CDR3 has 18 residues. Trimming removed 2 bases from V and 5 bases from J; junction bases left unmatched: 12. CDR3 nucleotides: TGTGCCAGCAGCCAAAGACCGCAGCGGGAGGGGGCGGACAATGAGCAGTTCTTC. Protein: CASSQRPQREGADNEQFF.

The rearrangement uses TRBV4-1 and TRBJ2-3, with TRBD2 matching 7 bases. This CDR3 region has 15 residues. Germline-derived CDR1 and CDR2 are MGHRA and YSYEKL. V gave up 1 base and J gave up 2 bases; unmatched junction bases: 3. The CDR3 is CASSQVKRDTDTQYF. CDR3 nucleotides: TGCGCCAGCAGCCAAGTTAAGCGGGACACAGATACGCAGTATTTT.

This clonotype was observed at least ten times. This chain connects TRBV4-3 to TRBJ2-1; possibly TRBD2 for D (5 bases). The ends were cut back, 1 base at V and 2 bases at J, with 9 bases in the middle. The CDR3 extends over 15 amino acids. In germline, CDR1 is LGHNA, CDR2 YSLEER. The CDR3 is CASSQVLAAYNEQFF. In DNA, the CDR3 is TGCGCCAGCAGCCAAGTTCTAGCAGCCTACAATGAGCAGTTCTTC.

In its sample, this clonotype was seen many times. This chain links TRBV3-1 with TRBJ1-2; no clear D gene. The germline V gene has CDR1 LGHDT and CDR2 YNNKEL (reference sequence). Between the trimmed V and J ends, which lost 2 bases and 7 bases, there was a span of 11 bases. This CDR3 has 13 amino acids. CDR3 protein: CASSQTGIRGYTF. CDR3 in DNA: TGTGCCAGCAGCCAAACGGGGATCCGTGGCTACACCTTC. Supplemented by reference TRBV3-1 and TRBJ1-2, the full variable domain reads DTAVSQTPKYLVTQMGNDKSIKCEQNLGHDTMYWYKQDSKKFLKIMFSYNNKELIINETVPNRFSPKSPDKAHLNLHINSLELGDSAVYFCASSQTGIRGYTFGSGTRLTVV.

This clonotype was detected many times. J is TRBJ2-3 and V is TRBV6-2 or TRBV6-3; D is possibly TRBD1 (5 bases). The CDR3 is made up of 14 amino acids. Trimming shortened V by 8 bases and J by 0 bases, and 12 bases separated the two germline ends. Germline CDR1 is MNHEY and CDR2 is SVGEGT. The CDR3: CASRQGPSTDTQYF. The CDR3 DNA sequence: TGTGCCAGCCGCCAGGGTCCGAGCACAGATACGCAGTATTTT.

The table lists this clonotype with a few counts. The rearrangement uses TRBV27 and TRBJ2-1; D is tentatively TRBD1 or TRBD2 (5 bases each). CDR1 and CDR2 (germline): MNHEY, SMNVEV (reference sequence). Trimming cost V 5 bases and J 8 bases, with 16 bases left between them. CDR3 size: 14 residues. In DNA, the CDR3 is TGTGCCAGCAGTCCGCGAATCGGGACCGATGAGCAGTTCTTC. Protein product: CASSPRIGTDEQFF.

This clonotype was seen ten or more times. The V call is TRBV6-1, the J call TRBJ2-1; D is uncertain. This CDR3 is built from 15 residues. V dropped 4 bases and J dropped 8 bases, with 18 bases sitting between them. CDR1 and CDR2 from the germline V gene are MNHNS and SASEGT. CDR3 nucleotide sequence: TGTGCCAGCAGTGCAGACCTCTCCTACGTCGATGAGCAGTTCTTC. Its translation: CASSADLSYVDEQFF.

CDR3 DNA sequence: TGTGCCAGCGGTTGGGGATCTGGGGCCAACGTCCTGACTTTC. This translates into CASGWGSGANVLTF. The chain carries TRBV6-5 and TRBJ2-6; D gene unclear. The V end was cut by 8 bases, the J end by 1 base, with 9 bases between. The CDR3 contains 14 residues. The germline CDR1 and CDR2 sequences are MNHEY and SVGAGI.

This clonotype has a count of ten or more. The CDR3 DNA follows: TGTGCCAGCAGCTCCCGATTTCCCCGCAAAGATGGCTACACCTTC. Translation: CASSSRFPRKDGYTF. The gene calls are TRBV7-8 and TRBJ1-2; D remains ambiguous. The CDR3 has 15 residues. With 4 bases removed from V and 6 bases from J, the gap between germline ends came to 18 bases. Germline V CDR1 and CDR2: SGHVS, FQNEAQ.

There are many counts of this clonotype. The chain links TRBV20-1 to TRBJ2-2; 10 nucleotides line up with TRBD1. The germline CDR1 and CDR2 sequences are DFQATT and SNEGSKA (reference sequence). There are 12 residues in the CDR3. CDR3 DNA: TGCGGACAGGGGGCGAACACCGGGGAGCTGTTTTTT. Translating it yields CGQGANTGELFF.

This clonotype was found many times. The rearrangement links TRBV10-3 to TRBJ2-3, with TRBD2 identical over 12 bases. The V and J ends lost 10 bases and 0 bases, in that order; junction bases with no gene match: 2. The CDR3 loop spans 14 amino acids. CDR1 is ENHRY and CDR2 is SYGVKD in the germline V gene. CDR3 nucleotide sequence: TGTGCCACTGGGACTAGCGGGAGCACAGATACGCAGTATTTT. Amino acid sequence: CATGTSGSTDTQYF.

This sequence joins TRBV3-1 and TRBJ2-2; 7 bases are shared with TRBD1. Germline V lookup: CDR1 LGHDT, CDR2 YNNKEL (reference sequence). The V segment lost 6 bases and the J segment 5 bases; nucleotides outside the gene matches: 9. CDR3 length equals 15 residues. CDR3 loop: CASRPTGSHTGELFF. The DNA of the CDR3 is TGTGCCAGCAGACCGACAGGGAGTCATACCGGGGAGCTGTTTTTT.

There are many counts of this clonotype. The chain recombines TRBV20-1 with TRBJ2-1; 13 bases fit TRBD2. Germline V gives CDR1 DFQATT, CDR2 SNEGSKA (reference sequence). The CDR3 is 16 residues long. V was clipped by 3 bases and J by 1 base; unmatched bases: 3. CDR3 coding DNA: TGCAGTGCTAGCGGGACTAGCGGGATTTCCTACAATGAGCAGTTCTTC. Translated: CSASGTSGISYNEQFF.

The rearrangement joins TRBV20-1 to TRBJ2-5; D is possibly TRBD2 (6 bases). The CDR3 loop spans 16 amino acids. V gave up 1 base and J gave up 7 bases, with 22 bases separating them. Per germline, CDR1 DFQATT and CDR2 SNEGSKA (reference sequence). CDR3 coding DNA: TGCAGTGCTAGAGCGGAAGGCGGAGTGGGAGCGGGGACCCAGTACTTC. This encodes CSARAEGGVGAGTQYF.

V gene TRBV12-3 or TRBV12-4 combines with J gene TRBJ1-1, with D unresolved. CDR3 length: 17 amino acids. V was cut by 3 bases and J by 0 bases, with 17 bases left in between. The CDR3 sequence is CASSFRWTPLLNTEAFF. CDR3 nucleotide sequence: TGTGCCAGCAGTTTTCGTTGGACTCCTCTCCTGAACACTGAAGCTTTCTTT.

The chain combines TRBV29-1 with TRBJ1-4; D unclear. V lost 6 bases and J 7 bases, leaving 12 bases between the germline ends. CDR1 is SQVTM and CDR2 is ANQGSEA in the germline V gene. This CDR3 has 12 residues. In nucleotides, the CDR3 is TGCAGCGTACGGACCATCGGTGAAAAACTGTTTTTT. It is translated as CSVRTIGEKLFF.

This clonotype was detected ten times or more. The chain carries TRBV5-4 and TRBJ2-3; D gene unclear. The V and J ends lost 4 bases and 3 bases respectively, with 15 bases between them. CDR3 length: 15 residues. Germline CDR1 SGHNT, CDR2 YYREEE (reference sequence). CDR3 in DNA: TGTGCCAGCAGCCACCCACAGCTTTGGACAGATACGCAGTATTTT. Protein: CASSHPQLWTDTQYF.

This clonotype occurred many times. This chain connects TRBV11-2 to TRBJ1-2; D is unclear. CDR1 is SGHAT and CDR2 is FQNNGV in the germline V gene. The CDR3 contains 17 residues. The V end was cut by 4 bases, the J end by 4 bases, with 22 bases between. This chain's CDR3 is CASSSSSKGTRGYGYTF. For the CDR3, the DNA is TGTGCCAGCAGCTCGTCCTCAAAAGGCACACGCGGCTATGGCTACACCTTC.

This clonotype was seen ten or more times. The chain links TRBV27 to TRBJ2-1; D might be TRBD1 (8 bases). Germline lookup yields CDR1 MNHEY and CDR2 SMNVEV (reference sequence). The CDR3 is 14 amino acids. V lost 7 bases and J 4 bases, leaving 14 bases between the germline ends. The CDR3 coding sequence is TGTGCCAGCATGACAGGGGAGGGGTACAATGAGCAGTTCTTC. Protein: CASMTGEGYNEQFF.

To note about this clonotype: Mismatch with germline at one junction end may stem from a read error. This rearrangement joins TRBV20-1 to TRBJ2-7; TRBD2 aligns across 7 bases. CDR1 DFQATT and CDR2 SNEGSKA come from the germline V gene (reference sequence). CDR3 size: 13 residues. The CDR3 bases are TGCAGTGCTATCCGGACTAGGTCCTACGAGCGGTACTTC. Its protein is CSAIRTRSYERYF.

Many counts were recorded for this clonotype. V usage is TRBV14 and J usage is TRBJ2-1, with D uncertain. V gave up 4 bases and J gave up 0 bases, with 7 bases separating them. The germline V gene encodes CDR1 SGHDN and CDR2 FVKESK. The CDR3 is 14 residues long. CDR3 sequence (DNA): TGTGCCAGCAGCCCCCGGCCCTCCTACAATGAGCAGTTCTTC. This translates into CASSPRPSYNEQFF.

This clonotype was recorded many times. CDR3 sequence reads: CASSPLEDRQAFF. The CDR3, as DNA: TGTGCCAGCAGCCCACTCGAGGACAGACAAGCTTTCTTT. V gene TRBV7-9 combines with J gene TRBJ1-1; possible D gene TRBD1, 6 bases. From germline, CDR1 is SEHNR and CDR2 FQNEAQ (reference sequence). Trimming stripped 5 bases from V and 9 bases from J, with 16 bases between. This CDR3 has 13 residues.

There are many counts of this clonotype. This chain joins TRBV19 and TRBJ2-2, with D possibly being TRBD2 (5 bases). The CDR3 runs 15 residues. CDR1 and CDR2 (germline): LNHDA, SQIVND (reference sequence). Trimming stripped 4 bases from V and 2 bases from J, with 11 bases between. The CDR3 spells CASSNRRRNTGELFF. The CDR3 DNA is TGTGCCAGTAGTAATCGGAGGCGTAACACCGGGGAGCTGTTTTTT.

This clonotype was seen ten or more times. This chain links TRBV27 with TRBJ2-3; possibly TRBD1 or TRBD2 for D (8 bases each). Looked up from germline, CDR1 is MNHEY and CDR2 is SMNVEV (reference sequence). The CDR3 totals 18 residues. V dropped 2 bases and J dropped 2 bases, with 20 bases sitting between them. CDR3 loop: CASSLTQGAGGPTDTQYF. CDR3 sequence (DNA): TGTGCCAGCAGTTTAACCCAGGGGGCGGGAGGCCCCACAGATACGCAGTATTTT.

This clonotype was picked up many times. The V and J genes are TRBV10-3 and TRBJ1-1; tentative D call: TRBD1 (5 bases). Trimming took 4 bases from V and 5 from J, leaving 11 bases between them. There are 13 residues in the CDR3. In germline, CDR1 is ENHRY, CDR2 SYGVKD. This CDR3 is CAISGGGGTEAFF. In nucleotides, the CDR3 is TGTGCCATCAGTGGGGGGGGAGGTACTGAAGCTTTCTTT.

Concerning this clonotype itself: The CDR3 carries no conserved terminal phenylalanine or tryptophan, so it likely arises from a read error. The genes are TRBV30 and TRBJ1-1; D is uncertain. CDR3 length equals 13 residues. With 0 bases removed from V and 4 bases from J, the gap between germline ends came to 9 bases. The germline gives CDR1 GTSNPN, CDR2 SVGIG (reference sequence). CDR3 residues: CAWSVKGSTEAFS. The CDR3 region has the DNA TGTGCCTGGAGTGTTAAAGGGAGCACTGAAGCTTTCTCT.

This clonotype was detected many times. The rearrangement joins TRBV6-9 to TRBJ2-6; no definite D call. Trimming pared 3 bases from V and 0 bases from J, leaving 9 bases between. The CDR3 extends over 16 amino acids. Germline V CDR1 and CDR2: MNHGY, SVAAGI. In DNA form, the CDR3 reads TGTGCCAGCAGTTACCCAACAGACTCTGGGGCCAACGTCCTGACTTTC. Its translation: CASSYPTDSGANVLTF.

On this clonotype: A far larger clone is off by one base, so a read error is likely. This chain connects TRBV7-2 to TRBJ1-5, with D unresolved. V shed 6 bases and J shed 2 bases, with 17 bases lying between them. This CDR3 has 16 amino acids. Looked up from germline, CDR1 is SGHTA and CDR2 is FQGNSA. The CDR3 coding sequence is TGTGCCAGCAGGTTCCAAGCGGATGGACGCAATCAGCCCCAGCATTTT. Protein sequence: CASRFQADGRNQPQHF.